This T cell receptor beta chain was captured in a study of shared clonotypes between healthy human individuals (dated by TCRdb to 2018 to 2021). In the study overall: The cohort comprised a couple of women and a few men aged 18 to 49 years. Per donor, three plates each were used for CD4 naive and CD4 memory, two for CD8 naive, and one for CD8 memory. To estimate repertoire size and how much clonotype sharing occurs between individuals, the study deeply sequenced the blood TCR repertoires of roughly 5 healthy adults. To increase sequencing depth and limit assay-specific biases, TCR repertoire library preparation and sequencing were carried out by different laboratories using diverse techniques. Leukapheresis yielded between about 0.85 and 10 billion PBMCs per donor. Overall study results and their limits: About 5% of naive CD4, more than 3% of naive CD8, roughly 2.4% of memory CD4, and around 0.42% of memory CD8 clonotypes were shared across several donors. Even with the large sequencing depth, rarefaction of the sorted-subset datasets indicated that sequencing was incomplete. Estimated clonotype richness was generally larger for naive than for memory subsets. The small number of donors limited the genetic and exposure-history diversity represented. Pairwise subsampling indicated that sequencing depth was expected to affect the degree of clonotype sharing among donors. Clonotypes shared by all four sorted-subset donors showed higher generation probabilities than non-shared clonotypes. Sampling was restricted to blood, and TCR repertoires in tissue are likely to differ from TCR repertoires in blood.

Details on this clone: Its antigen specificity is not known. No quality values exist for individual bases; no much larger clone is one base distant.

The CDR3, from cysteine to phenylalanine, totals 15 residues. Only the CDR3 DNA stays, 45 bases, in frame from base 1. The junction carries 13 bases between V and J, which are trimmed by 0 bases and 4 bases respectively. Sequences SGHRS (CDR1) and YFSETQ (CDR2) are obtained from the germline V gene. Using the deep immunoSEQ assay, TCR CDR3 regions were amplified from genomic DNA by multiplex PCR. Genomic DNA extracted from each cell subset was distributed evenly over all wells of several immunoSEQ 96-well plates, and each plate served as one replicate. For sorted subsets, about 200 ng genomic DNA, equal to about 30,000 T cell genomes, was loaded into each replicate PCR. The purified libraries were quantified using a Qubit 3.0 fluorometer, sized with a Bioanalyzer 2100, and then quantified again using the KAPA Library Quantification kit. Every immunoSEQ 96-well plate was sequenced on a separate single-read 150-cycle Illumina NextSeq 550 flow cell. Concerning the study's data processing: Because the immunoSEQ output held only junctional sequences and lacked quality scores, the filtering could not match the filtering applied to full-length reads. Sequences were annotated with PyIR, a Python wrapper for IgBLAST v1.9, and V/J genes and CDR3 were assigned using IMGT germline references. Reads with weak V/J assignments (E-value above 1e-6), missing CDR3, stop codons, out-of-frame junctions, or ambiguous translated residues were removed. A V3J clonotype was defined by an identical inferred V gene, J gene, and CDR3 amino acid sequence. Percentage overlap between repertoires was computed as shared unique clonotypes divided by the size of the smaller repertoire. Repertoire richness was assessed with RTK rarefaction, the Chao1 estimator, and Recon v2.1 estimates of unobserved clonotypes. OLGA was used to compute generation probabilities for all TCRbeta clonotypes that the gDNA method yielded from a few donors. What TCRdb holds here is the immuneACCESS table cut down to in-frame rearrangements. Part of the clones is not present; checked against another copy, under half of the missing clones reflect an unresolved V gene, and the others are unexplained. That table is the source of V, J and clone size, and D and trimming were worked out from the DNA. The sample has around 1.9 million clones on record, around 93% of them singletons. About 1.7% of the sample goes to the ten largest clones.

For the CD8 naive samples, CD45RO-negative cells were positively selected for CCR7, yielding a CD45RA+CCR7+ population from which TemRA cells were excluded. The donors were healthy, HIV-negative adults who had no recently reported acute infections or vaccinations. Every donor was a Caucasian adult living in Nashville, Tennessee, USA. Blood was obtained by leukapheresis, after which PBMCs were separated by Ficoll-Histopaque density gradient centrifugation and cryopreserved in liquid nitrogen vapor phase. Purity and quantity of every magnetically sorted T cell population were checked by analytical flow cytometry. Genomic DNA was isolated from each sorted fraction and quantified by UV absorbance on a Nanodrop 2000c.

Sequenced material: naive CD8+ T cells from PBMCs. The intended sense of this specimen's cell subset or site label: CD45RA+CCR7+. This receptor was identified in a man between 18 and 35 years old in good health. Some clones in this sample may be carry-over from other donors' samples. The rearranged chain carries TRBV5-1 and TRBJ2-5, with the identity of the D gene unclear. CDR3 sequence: CASSLALGSSETQYF. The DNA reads TGCGCCAGCAGCTTGGCCCTGGGTTCCTCAGAGACCCAGTACTTC. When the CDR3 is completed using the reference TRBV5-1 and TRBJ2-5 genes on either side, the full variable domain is KAGVTQTPRYLIKTRGQQVTLSCSPISGHRSVSWYQQTPGQGLQFLFEYFSETQRNKGNFPGRFSGRQFSNSRSEMNVSTLELGDSALYLCASSLALGSSETQYFGPGTRLLVL.